This T cell receptor beta chain was documented in a study of blood T cell repertoires in COVID-19. Study information: Researchers got acute and convalescent COVID-19 samples from the United States, Italy and Spain. PBMCs, B-cell-depleted T cells, or T cells provided the cDNA or gDNA that made up the material.

This clone was observed a few times. The CDR3 length is 14 residues. Germline V gene lookup returns CDR1 LNHDA and CDR2 SQIVND (reference sequence). V was pared by 9 bases and J by 7 bases, with 12 bases of the junction left unmatched. In the original workflow: Reference gene primer amplification yielded estimated nucleated cell counts. Here immunoSEQ multiplex PCR was the method, and the copy in TCRdb shows in-frame clones only, minus some. V, J and clone size derive from that table, while D and trimming were established from the DNA sequence. The sample contains over 70,000 clones, 80% of which appear only once.

The receptor was isolated from a woman in her 70s with acute or convalescent COVID-19. The specimen sequenced was peripheral blood. The V and J genes are TRBV19 and TRBJ1-5; 7 bases align to TRBD1. Here the CDR3 DNA reads TGTGCCAGCAACACAGGAGGGGGCCGACAGCCCCAGCATTTT. As protein: CASNTGGGRQPQHF.